The source of this T cell receptor beta chain is a study of cytomegalovirus exposure and HLA in healthy donors. Findings of the study overall: Cytomegalovirus status, reportedly, was diagnosed with high specificity and sensitivity by the classifier.

The CDR3 runs 14 residues. Per the germline V gene, CDR1 is MGHRA and CDR2 is YSYEKL. V lost 10 bases, J lost 6 bases, and 18 bases lay in between. As for this clone: As yet, its antigen is unknown.

This table comes from immunoSEQ multiplex PCR, and its TCRdb copy is limited to in-frame clones, with some not included. Among about 190,000 clones listed, approximately 85% were seen once. The material sequenced was PBMCs. The origin of this receptor is a woman younger than 35 in good health and CMV-seronegative. The chain is built from TRBV4-1 and TRBJ1-4; no clear D gene. CDR3 DNA sequence: TGCGCCACCAAACTCCGTCCCGGGGATGAAAAACTGTTTTTT. Protein product: CATKLRPGDEKLFF.